A selection of T cell receptor beta chains follows, all from one sample in a study of blood T cell repertoires in COVID-19. Profiled with immunoSEQ multiplex PCR; TCRdb holds only in-frame clones, not every one. The sample includes fewer than 200,000 clones, about 80% seen only once; the top ten take roughly 1.4%. The specimen was peripheral blood. These receptors were taken from a human donor in a cohort sampled during active COVID-19. Both conserved end residues are part of each CDR3. The D gene is left open where the match is weak. Where a row states a size, it is once, few, many or the class of an expanded clone; other rows omit it.

>.|TRBV7-8|TRBJ2-7|.
CASSRDTWDEQYF
TGTGCCAGCAGCAGGGACACCTGGGACGAGCAGTACTTC
>.|TRBV6-2/TRBV6-3|TRBJ1-1|.
CASSYSRGGYTEAFF
TGTGCCAGCAGTTACTCAAGGGGAGGATACACTGAAGCTTTCTTT
>.|TRBV27|TRBJ1-1|.
CASSAVGAAEAFF
TGTGCCAGTTCCGCTGTTGGAGCGGCTGAAGCTTTCTTT
>.|TRBV19|TRBJ1-1|.
CASSIDRYTEAFF
TGTGCCAGTAGTATAGACAGATACACTGAAGCTTTCTTT
>.|TRBV3-1/TRBV3-2|TRBJ2-7|.
CASSQGRSSYEQYF
TGTGCCAGCAGCCAAGGACGGAGCTCCTACGAGCAGTACTTC
>.|TRBV7-6|TRBJ1-1|.
CASSLGRAGETEAFF
TGTGCCAGCAGCTTAGGTAGGGCAGGGGAGACTGAAGCTTTCTTT
>.|TRBV29-1|TRBJ1-1|TRBD1
CSDGGYRTGGTEAFF
TGCAGCGACGGAGGATATCGGACAGGGGGAACTGAAGCTTTCTTT
>.|TRBV5-1|TRBJ2-1|.
CASSLGPGTYNEQFF
TGCGCCAGCAGCTTGGGTCCAGGGACCTACAATGAGCAGTTCTTC
>.|TRBV9|TRBJ2-5|.
CASERAPQETQYF
TGTGCCAGCGAGCGGGCCCCCCAAGAGACCCAGTACTTC
>.|TRBV5-6|TRBJ1-1|.
CASSSIGNTEAFF
TGTGCCAGCAGCTCCATTGGCAACACTGAAGCTTTCTTT
>once|TRBV5-6|TRBJ2-2|.
CASSTTDTAGELFF
TGTGCCAGCAGCACGACAGACACAGCCGGGGAGCTGTTTTTT
>once|TRBV5-8|TRBJ1-1|TRBD1
CASRARGTGLMNTEAFF
TGTGCCAGCAGGGCAAGGGGGACAGGGCTCATGAACACTGAAGCTTTCTTT
>.|TRBV5-4|TRBJ2-5|.
CASSLDGYQETQYF
TGTGCCAGCAGCTTGGACGGGTACCAAGAGACCCAGTACTTC
>.|TRBV10-3|TRBJ1-1|.
CAISAAMNTEAFF
TGTGCCATCAGTGCTGCGATGAACACTGAAGCTTTCTTT
>.|TRBV10-3|TRBJ2-3|TRBD2
CAISETSGGTDTQYF
TGTGCCATCAGTGAGACTAGCGGGGGCACAGATACGCAGTATTTT
>.|TRBV28|TRBJ2-3|.
CASSESSSTDTQYF
TGTGCCAGCAGCGAGTCATCTAGCACAGATACGCAGTATTTT
>once|TRBV7-8|TRBJ2-7|TRBD1
CASSQRALDRVNTYEQYF
TGTGCCAGCAGCCAACGAGCGCTCGACAGGGTCAACACCTACGAGCAGTACTTC
>.|TRBV6-2/TRBV6-3|TRBJ1-2|TRBD1
CASSPQFGMGQGSYGYTF
TGTGCCAGCAGCCCTCAGTTTGGCATGGGACAGGGGTCCTATGGCTACACCTTC
>.|TRBV4-3|TRBJ2-3|TRBD2
CASSPPAGGGPDTQYF
TGCGCCAGCAGCCCCCCTGCGGGGGGGGGCCCAGATACGCAGTATTTT
>.|TRBV5-1|TRBJ2-7|TRBD2
CASSMTLGGSRGEQYF
TGCGCCAGCAGCATGACGCTCGGCGGGAGTCGAGGTGAGCAGTACTTC
>.|TRBV11-2|TRBJ2-1|.
CASSPGLILGTTYNEQFF
TGTGCCAGCAGCCCGGGACTCATTCTTGGGACCACCTACAATGAGCAGTTCTTC
>.|TRBV9|TRBJ2-7|TRBD1
CASSVAPQGAYEQYF
TGTGCCAGCAGCGTAGCTCCTCAGGGGGCCTACGAGCAGTACTTC
>once|TRBV9|TRBJ1-5|.
CASSGRQDQPQHF
TGTGCCAGCAGCGGCCGACAGGATCAGCCCCAGCATTTT
>.|TRBV5-5|TRBJ2-2|.
CASSLVAGANTGELFF
TGTGCCAGCAGCTTGGTAGCAGGGGCTAACACCGGGGAGCTGTTTTTT
>.|TRBV18|TRBJ1-1|.
CASSPGRAEAFF
TGTGCCAGCTCGCCCGGTCGGGCTGAAGCTTTCTTT
>.|TRBV11-3|TRBJ2-7|TRBD2
CASSLAGGSSEQYF
TGTGCCAGCAGCTTAGCGGGAGGGTCGAGCGAGCAGTACTTC
>.|TRBV7-3|TRBJ1-2|TRBD1
CASSLDPLTGPNYGYTF
TGTGCCAGCAGCCTAGATCCTTTGACAGGGCCAAACTATGGCTACACCTTC
>.|TRBV7-6|TRBJ1-2|.
CASSPRGTNYGYTF
TGTGCCAGCAGCCCTCGGGGGACTAACTATGGCTACACCTTC
>.|TRBV6-5|TRBJ2-7|.
CASSYSTLGYEQYF
TGTGCCAGCAGTTACTCGACACTAGGGTACGAGCAGTACTTC
>.|TRBV7-8|TRBJ2-7|.
CASSKDRQYEQYF
TGTGCCAGCAGCAAAGACAGGCAATACGAGCAGTACTTC
>.|TRBV21-1|TRBJ2-1|.
CASSKSPGTSGNEQFF
TGTGCCAGCAGCAAAAGCCCCGGGACTAGCGGGAATGAGCAGTTCTTC
>.|TRBV11-2|TRBJ2-6|TRBD1
CASSLPGQGAGGANVLTF
TGTGCCAGCAGCCTGCCGGGACAGGGGGCGGGTGGGGCCAACGTCCTGACTTTC
>.|TRBV24-1|TRBJ1-2|TRBD1
CATSPGGASGGYTF
TGTGCCACGAGTCCAGGGGGCGCATCGGGAGGCTACACCTTC
>.|TRBV7-9|TRBJ1-2|.
CASSSSVFQGYTF
TGTGCCAGCAGTTCTTCAGTCTTCCAGGGCTACACCTTC
>.|TRBV7-2|TRBJ2-1|TRBD2
CASSHLAGVLSSYNEQFF
TGTGCCAGCAGTCACCTAGCGGGAGTCCTGAGCTCCTACAATGAGCAGTTCTTC
>.|TRBV28|TRBJ1-5|TRBD1
CASSTGWTGERQPQHF
TGTGCCAGCAGCACCGGCTGGACAGGGGAGCGTCAGCCCCAGCATTTT
>.|TRBV23-1|TRBJ1-1|TRBD1
CASSQSDRDRGFVNTEAFF
TGCGCCAGCAGTCAATCCGACCGGGACAGGGGATTTGTGAACACTGAAGCTTTCTTT
>.|TRBV19|TRBJ2-7|TRBD1
CASSIEGTGTYEQYF
TGTGCCAGTAGTATAGAGGGGACAGGGACCTACGAGCAGTACTTC
>.|TRBV10-3|TRBJ2-7|TRBD2
CAITRTSGIYEQYF
TGTGCCATCACCCGGACTAGCGGGATCTACGAGCAGTACTTC
>once|TRBV7-3|TRBJ2-5|TRBD2
CASSPSGGFQETQYF
TGTGCCAGCAGCCCTAGCGGGGGGTTCCAAGAGACCCAGTACTTC
>.|TRBV27|TRBJ2-7|TRBD1
CASSFYGTGGLEQYF
TGTGCCAGCAGTTTTTACGGGACAGGGGGCCTAGAGCAGTACTTC